This TCR beta chain was recovered during a study of blood T cell repertoires in COVID-19. Overall study: Specimens from acute and convalescent COVID-19 originated in the United States, Italy and Spain. From T cells, B-cell-depleted T cells, or PBMCs came the material, which was cDNA or gDNA.

This clone was picked up one time. The length of the CDR3 is 15 residues. V lost 5 bases, J lost 2 bases, and 13 bases lay in between. Germline V lookup: CDR1 MNHEY, CDR2 SMNVEV (reference sequence). Repertoires were generated with immunoSEQ multiplex PCR, while TCRdb's copy carries only in-frame clones and drops some. Of 110,000 to 150,000 clones in the sample, roughly nine tenths were seen once. The TCR sequence derives from an older woman with active COVID-19. The sequenced sample consisted of peripheral blood. This rearrangement joins TRBV27 to TRBJ1-3; no clear D gene. The CDR3 DNA reads TGTGCCAGCAGTATCGGACTAAACCCTGGAAACACCATATATTTT. Translating gives CASSIGLNPGNTIYF.